Included here is one TCR beta chain sequence, with context. This sample is part of a study of blood T cell repertoires in COVID-19. Across the study: T cells, B-cell-depleted T cells, or PBMCs provided the cDNA or gDNA that served as material.

V gave up 5 bases and J gave up 2 bases; unmatched junction bases: 6. CDR1 and CDR2 from the germline V gene are SEHNR and FQNEAQ (reference sequence). The CDR3 length is 15 residues. Per the study methods: Scientists estimated how many nucleated cells there were by amplifying reference gene primers. Only in-frame clones appear in the TCRdb table, and some are missing; sequencing was by immunoSEQ multiplex PCR. That table supplies the V and J calls and clone size; D and trimming were determined from the DNA. Of 150,000 to 200,000 clones in the sample, around 81% were seen once. Sample: peripheral blood. The clonotype originates from a man between 65 and 85 years old with active or convalescent COVID-19. The chain couples TRBV7-9 to TRBJ1-2; 9 bases agree with TRBD1. The CDR3 DNA reads as TGTGCCAGCAGCCATAAAGGGACAGGGAACTATGGCTACACCTTC. This gives the protein CASSHKGTGNYGYTF.